The next 27 T cell receptor beta chains were all read from a single sample in a study of blood T cell repertoires in COVID-19. Measured with immunoSEQ multiplex PCR; TCRdb has only the in-frame clones, and not every one. The sample comprises 250,000 to 350,000 clones, around 85% of which are singletons, and 2% to 3% rests with the top ten. The sample taken for sequencing was PBMCs or T cells enriched from blood (not recorded which). The receptors were gathered from a woman between 45 and 65 years old who had recovered from COVID-19.

The rearrangement joins TRBV9 to TRBJ2-1, with 11 bases fitting TRBD2. The V gene's germline CDR1 is SGDLS and CDR2 YYNGEE. The CDR3 is 16 residues long. V lost 4 bases and J lost 6; bases outside the gene matches: 9. Written as DNA, the CDR3 is TGTGCCAGCAGCACCCAACTAGCGGGAGTGGGCAATGAGCAGTTCTTC. Translated, it gives CASSTQLAGVGNEQFF. The entire variable domain, with the rest obtained from reference TRBV9 and TRBJ2-1, is as follows: DSGVTQTPKHLITATGQRVTLRCSPRSGDLSVYWYQQSLDQGLQFLIQYYNGEERAKGNILERFSAQQFPDLHSELNLSSLELGDSALYFCASSTQLAGVGNEQFFGPGTRLTVL.

V gene TRBV19 combines with J gene TRBJ1-3, with 9 bases identical to TRBD1. Germline V gene data show CDR1 as LNHDA and CDR2 as SQIVND (reference sequence). V was clipped by 5 bases and J by 4 bases; unmatched bases: 6. This CDR3 has 15 amino acids. The CDR3 reads CASSAQGATGNTIYF. DNA of the CDR3: TGTGCCAGTAGTGCACAGGGGGCAACGGGAAACACCATATATTTT. Combining the CDR3 with reference TRBV19 and TRBJ1-3 gives the whole variable domain DGGITQSPKYLFRKEGQNVTLSCEQNLNHDAMYWYRQDPGQGLRLIYYSQIVNDFQKGDIAEGYSVSREKKESFPLTVTSAQKNPTAFYLCASSAQGATGNTIYFGEGSWLTVV.

This clone appeared a few times. V usage is TRBV5-8 and J usage is TRBJ1-2; D not certain. V was trimmed by 3 bases and J by 7 bases, leaving 16 bases between them. The CDR3 loop spans 14 amino acids. Germline loops: CDR1 SGHTS, CDR2 YDEGEE. Here the CDR3 reads CASSYGLPRGGYTF. The CDR3 bases are TGTGCCAGCAGCTATGGACTGCCGAGAGGTGGCTACACCTTC.

This clone is a singleton in its sample. The chain uses TRBV5-1 and TRBJ2-5; possibly TRBD2 for D (5 bases). Germline V lookup: CDR1 SGHRS, CDR2 YFSETQ. Between the trimmed V and J ends, which lost 1 base and 2 bases, there was a span of 9 bases. The CDR3 is 14 amino acids. In DNA, the CDR3 is TGCGCCAGCAGCTTGATGTCGGGACAAGAGACCCAGTACTTC. The encoded protein is CASSLMSGQETQYF. Based on the CDR3 plus reference TRBV5-1 and TRBJ2-5, the full variable domain is KAGVTQTPRYLIKTRGQQVTLSCSPISGHRSVSWYQQTPGQGLQFLFEYFSETQRNKGNFPGRFSGRQFSNSRSEMNVSTLELGDSALYLCASSLMSGQETQYFGPGTRLLVL.

The chain employs TRBV12-5 and TRBJ2-3; maybe TRBD2 (5 bases). The germline V gene encodes CDR1 LGHNT and CDR2 FRNRAP. This CDR3 has 14 residues. Trimming shortened V by 8 bases and J by 6 bases, and 18 bases separated the two germline ends. The chain's CDR3 is CASSAPAGVDTQYF. The DNA of the CDR3 is TGTGCTAGTTCTGCCCCAGCCGGGGTTGATACGCAGTATTTT.

This clone has more than one count but fewer than ten. The chain couples TRBV5-1 to TRBJ1-3; D is ambiguous. CDR3 length: 16 residues. The germline gives CDR1 SGHRS, CDR2 YFSETQ. Between the trimmed V and J ends, which lost 0 bases and 4 bases, there was a span of 14 bases. CDR3 sequence reads: CASSLVEGLIGNTIYF. The DNA for the CDR3 is TGCGCCAGCAGCTTGGTGGAGGGTTTAATCGGAAACACCATATATTTT. The whole variable domain, remainder taken from reference TRBV5-1 and TRBJ1-3, is KAGVTQTPRYLIKTRGQQVTLSCSPISGHRSVSWYQQTPGQGLQFLFEYFSETQRNKGNFPGRFSGRQFSNSRSEMNVSTLELGDSALYLCASSLVEGLIGNTIYFGEGSWLTVV.

The gene calls are TRBV5-5 and TRBJ1-1; TRBD1 might be the D (5 bases). V dropped 0 bases and J dropped 0 bases, with 15 bases sitting between them. This CDR3 comprises 17 residues. Germline CDR1 and CDR2: SGHKS and YYEKEE (reference sequence). This chain's CDR3 is CASSLAPRGGVNTEAFF. As DNA, the CDR3 is TGTGCCAGCAGCTTGGCCCCACGGGGCGGGGTGAACACTGAAGCTTTCTTT.

V usage is TRBV29-1 and J usage is TRBJ2-1, with 11 bases lining up with TRBD1. With 8 bases clipped from V and 9 bases from J, the junction kept 9 bases outside the gene matches. This CDR3 has 13 residues. CDR1 and CDR2 from the germline V gene are SQVTM and ANQGSEA. The CDR3, as DNA: TGCAGCTTTACCGGGACAGGGGGGGGTGAGCAGTTCTTC. Residues: CSFTGTGGGEQFF.

This clone appeared a few times. The J gene is TRBJ1-5, the V gene TRBV29-1; 7 bases map to TRBD1. V lost 6 bases, J lost 7 bases, and 12 bases stayed unmatched. CDR1 and CDR2 (germline): SQVTM, ANQGSEA. The CDR3 is 14 amino acids. CDR3 coding DNA: TGCAGCGTCAACGGCAGGGGGTCCCAACAGCCCCAGCATTTT. Protein product: CSVNGRGSQQPQHF.

The genes are TRBV7-8 and TRBJ1-4, with a possible D match to TRBD1 (5 bases). The CDR3 consists of 15 residues. V was trimmed by 6 bases and J by 5 bases, leaving 16 bases between them. Looked up from germline, CDR1 is SGHVS and CDR2 is FQNEAQ. CDR3 protein: CASRPSTAQNEKLFF. The CDR3 region has the DNA TGTGCCAGCAGACCTTCGACAGCCCAAAATGAAAAACTGTTTTTT.

The chain links TRBV6-2 or TRBV6-3 to TRBJ2-1, with 10 bases identical to TRBD2. The CDR3 has 16 residues. Germline V gives CDR1 MNHEY, CDR2 SVGEGT. The trim removed 6 bases at V and 9 bases at J, leaving 14 bases unmatched. Here the CDR3 reads CASSRQGLAGVVEQFF. DNA for the CDR3: TGTGCCAGCAGCCGACAGGGGCTAGCGGGAGTTGTTGAGCAGTTCTTC.

The chain employs TRBV6-1 and TRBJ1-1, with unresolved D. V lost 3 bases and J 5 bases, leaving 13 bases between the germline ends. Germline V gene sequence: CDR1 MNHNS, CDR2 SASEGT. The CDR3 loop spans 14 amino acids. CDR3 in amino acids: CASSDNFGETEAFF. CDR3 DNA: TGTGCCAGCAGTGACAACTTTGGTGAGACTGAAGCTTTCTTT.

V gene TRBV12-5 combines with J gene TRBJ2-3, with 9 bases identical to TRBD2. CDR3 length equals 17 residues. The V and J ends lost 5 bases and 0 bases, in that order; junction bases with no gene match: 9. Germline V gene data show CDR1 as LGHNT and CDR2 as FRNRAP. The CDR3 DNA reads as TGTGCTAGTGGTAGCCCCTCGGCGGGAGGGAGCACAGATACGCAGTATTTT. Amino acids: CASGSPSAGGSTDTQYF. Variable domain in full (rest from reference TRBV12-5 and TRBJ2-3): DARVTQTPRHKVTEMGQEVTMRCQPILGHNTVFWYRQTMMQGLELLAYFRNRAPLDDSGMPKDRFSAEMPDATLATLKIQPSEPRDSAVYFCASGSPSAGGSTDTQYFGPGTRLTVL.

This clone turned up a few times. The J gene is TRBJ1-1, the V gene TRBV5-4; no clear D. This CDR3 is 13 amino acids long. Germline lookup yields CDR1 SGHNT and CDR2 YYREEE (reference sequence). Between the trimmed V and J ends, which lost 4 bases and 4 bases, there was a span of 11 bases. The CDR3 here is CASSPREGTEAFF. DNA for the CDR3: TGTGCCAGCAGCCCGAGGGAGGGCACTGAAGCTTTCTTT.

The chain joins TRBV3-1 (or the pseudogene TRBV3-2) to TRBJ1-5; TRBD1 matches at 9 bases. The V segment lost 4 bases and the J segment 1 base; nucleotides outside the gene matches: 5. CDR1 LGHDT and CDR2 YNNKEL come from the germline V gene (reference sequence). The CDR3 has 16 amino acids. The CDR3 DNA sequence: TGTGCCAGCAGCCGCGGGACAGGGAAGAGCAATCAGCCCCAGCATTTT. This gives the protein CASSRGTGKSNQPQHF.

The chain recombines TRBV19 with TRBJ1-5, with D tentatively TRBD1 (5 bases). V lost 5 bases and J 7 bases, leaving 18 bases between the germline ends. The CDR3 is 15 amino acids. Looked up from germline, CDR1 is LNHDA and CDR2 is SQIVND (reference sequence). The CDR3 bases are TGTGCCAGTAGTCGACAGACATATTCCGTCCAGCCCCAGCATTTT. Translated: CASSRQTYSVQPQHF. Full variable domain (rest looked up from reference TRBV19 and TRBJ1-5): DGGITQSPKYLFRKEGQNVTLSCEQNLNHDAMYWYRQDPGQGLRLIYYSQIVNDFQKGDIAEGYSVSREKKESFPLTVTSAQKNPTAFYLCASSRQTYSVQPQHFGDGTRLSIL.

This clone was found a few times. The gene calls are TRBV30 and TRBJ1-6, with a tentative D call TRBD1 (6 bases). The germline V and J ends were trimmed by 2 bases and 6 bases, with 11 bases remaining between them. The germline CDR1 and CDR2 sequences are GTSNPN and SVGIG (reference sequence). The CDR3 runs 14 residues. CDR3 protein: CAWSIGQINSPLHF. The CDR3 nucleotides are TGTGCCTGGAGTATCGGACAGATTAATTCACCCCTCCACTTT.

This clone was detected once. This chain uses TRBV6-5 with TRBJ2-1, with 12 nucleotides matching TRBD2. V gave up 8 bases and J gave up 9 bases; unmatched junction bases: 8. The germline gives CDR1 MNHEY, CDR2 SVGAGI. The CDR3 is 14 amino acids. The DNA for the CDR3 is TGTGCCAGCCTCCGACTAGCGGGGGAGGGTGAGCAGTTCTTC. It is translated as CASLRLAGEGEQFF.

The chain has TRBV14 and TRBJ1-3, with D uncertain. CDR3 length: 16 amino acids. Germline assignment: CDR1 SGHDN and CDR2 FVKESK. V was trimmed by 0 bases and J by 2 bases, leaving 11 bases between them. Here the CDR3 DNA reads TGTGCCAGCAGCCAAGAAGGGAGGTCAACTGGAAACACCATATATTTT. It translates to CASSQEGRSTGNTIYF.

This chain joins TRBV9 and TRBJ1-1; D not certain. Germline-derived CDR1 and CDR2 are SGDLS and YYNGEE. The V and J ends lost 10 bases and 0 bases respectively, with 13 bases between them. The CDR3 length is 13 residues. CDR3 sequence: CAASRELNTEAFF. The CDR3 nucleotides are TGTGCCGCGAGTCGGGAGCTGAACACTGAAGCTTTCTTT.

This chain connects TRBV18 to TRBJ1-1; no reliable D call. The CDR3 loop spans 14 amino acids. Germline-derived CDR1 and CDR2 are KGHSH and LQKENI. Trimming left V 4 bases short and J 2 bases short, with 11 bases between. The CDR3 sequence: CASSRTESNTEAFF. The CDR3 bases are TGTGCCAGCTCACGAACAGAGAGCAACACTGAAGCTTTCTTT.

This chain links TRBV7-4 with TRBJ1-2; 7 nucleotides line up with TRBD1. V was clipped by 1 base and J by 4 bases; unmatched bases: 9. Germline V gives CDR1 SGHVT, CDR2 SQSDAQ. The CDR3 totals 16 residues. CDR3 sequence: CASSLERPRDSYGYTF. CDR3 nucleotides: TGTGCCAGCAGCTTAGAAAGGCCCCGGGACAGCTATGGCTACACCTTC.

The rearrangement uses TRBV9 and TRBJ2-5; 10 positions match TRBD2. The germline gives CDR1 SGDLS, CDR2 YYNGEE. The CDR3 is 17 residues long. V shed 4 bases, J shed 5 bases, and the junction held 14 bases outside the gene matches. CDR3 sequence (DNA): TGTGCCAGCAGCCCCGCCCCCGCTAGCGGGGGAGGTGAGACCCAGTACTTC. Its translation: CASSPAPASGGGETQYF.

This chain joins TRBV2 and TRBJ1-1; 8 nucleotides match TRBD1. V shed 7 bases, J shed 0 bases, and the junction held 13 bases outside the gene matches. Germline values: CDR1 SNHLY, CDR2 FYNNEI. The CDR3 is 17 residues long. The CDR3 reads CASILEPGGDMNTEAFF. The CDR3 DNA sequence: TGTGCCAGCATTCTTGAGCCAGGGGGCGACATGAACACTGAAGCTTTCTTT.

This chain uses TRBV19 with TRBJ2-2, with a weak D call TRBD1 (7 bases). This CDR3 has 17 residues. V was pared by 1 base and J by 4 bases, with 16 bases between. Germline values: CDR1 LNHDA, CDR2 SQIVND (reference sequence). The CDR3 DNA follows: TGTGCCAGTAGTATAGCCCGACAGGGAGGTGGCACCGGGGAGCTGTTTTTT. Its protein product is CASSIARQGGGTGELFF.

The chain couples TRBV7-2 to TRBJ1-4; 9 bases are a match to TRBD1. After removal of 4 bases from V and 7 bases from J, the junction contained 7 bases not matched to a gene. The germline gives CDR1 SGHTA, CDR2 FQGNSA. The CDR3 is 15 residues long. CDR3 protein: CASSSAGTGREKLFF. In DNA, the CDR3 is TGTGCCAGCAGCTCAGCCGGGACAGGGCGTGAAAAACTGTTTTTT.

The rearrangement joins TRBV24-1 to TRBJ2-1; 7 nucleotides align to TRBD1. The junction had 8 bases not matched to a gene; V was cut back by 4 bases and J by 3 bases. Germline V gene data show CDR1 as KGHDR and CDR2 as SFDVKD. CDR3 length: 16 amino acids. CDR3 residues: CATSEYPGQLYNEQFF. The CDR3 coding sequence is TGTGCCACCAGTGAGTACCCGGGACAGCTCTACAATGAGCAGTTCTTC.